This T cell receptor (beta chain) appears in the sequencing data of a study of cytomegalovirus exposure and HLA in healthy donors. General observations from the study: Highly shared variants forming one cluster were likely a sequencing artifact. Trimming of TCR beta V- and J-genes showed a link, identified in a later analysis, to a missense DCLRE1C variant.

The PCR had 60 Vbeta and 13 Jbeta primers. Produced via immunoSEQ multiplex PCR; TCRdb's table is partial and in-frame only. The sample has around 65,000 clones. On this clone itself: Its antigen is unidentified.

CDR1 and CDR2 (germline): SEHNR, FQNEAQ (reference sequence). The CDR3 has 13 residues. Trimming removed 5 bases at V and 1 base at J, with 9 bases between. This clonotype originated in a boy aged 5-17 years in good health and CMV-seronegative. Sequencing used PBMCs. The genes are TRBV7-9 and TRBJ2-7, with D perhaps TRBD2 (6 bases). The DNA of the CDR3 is TGTGCCAGCAGCCCCGGGACTTCCTACGAGCAGTACTTC. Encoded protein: CASSPGTSYEQYF.